This TCR beta chain was identified during a study of blood T cell repertoires in COVID-19. The overall study: Sources were T cells, B-cell-depleted T cells, or PBMCs; the material itself was cDNA or gDNA.

Recruited during active infection, patients (from Seattle) were subsequently followed longitudinally. Trimming removed 0 bases from V and 4 bases from J; junction bases left unmatched: 5. This CDR3 has 16 amino acids. CDR1 and CDR2 from the germline V gene are SGHTA and FQGTGA. Assay: immunoSEQ multiplex PCR; the TCRdb copy retains only in-frame clones and omits some. The profile shows about 170,000 clones, around 85% of them singletons. This rearrangement joins TRBV7-3 to TRBJ2-2; TRBD1 aligns across 7 bases. The source material was peripheral blood. The sequence came from a woman aged 55-69 years with COVID-19, enrolled during active disease. CDR3 region: CASSLTFSGGTGELFF. The CDR3 region has the DNA TGTGCCAGCAGCTTAACGTTTTCAGGGGGCACCGGGGAGCTGTTTTTT.